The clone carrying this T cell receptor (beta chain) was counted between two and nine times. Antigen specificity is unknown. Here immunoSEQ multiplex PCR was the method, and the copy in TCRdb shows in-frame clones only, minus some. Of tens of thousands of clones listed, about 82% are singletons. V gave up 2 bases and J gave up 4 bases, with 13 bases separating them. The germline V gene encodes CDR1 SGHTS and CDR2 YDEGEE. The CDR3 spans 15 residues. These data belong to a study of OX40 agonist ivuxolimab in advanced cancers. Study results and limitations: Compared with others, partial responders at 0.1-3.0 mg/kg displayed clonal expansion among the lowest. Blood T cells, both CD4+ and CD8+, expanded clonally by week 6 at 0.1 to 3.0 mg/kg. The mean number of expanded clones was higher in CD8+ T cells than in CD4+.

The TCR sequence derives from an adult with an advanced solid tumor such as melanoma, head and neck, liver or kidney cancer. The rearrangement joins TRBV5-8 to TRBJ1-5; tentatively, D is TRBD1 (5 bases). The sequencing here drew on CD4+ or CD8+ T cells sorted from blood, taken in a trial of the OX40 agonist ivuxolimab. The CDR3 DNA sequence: TGTGCCAGCAGCTTCAGCGGGGCGGTAAATCAGCCCCAGCATTTT. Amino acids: CASSFSGAVNQPQHF.